This is a list of T cell receptor beta chains from one sample in a study of blood T cells in healthy people across ages. In TCRdb, the 5' RACE reads were re-called with MiXCR into one record per CDR3 protein. The sample includes 1,800,000 or so distinct CDR3 sequences, 35% to 50% of them seen just once. Sequenced material: blood. The receptors stem from a human donor in good health. Each CDR3 is given with its conserved first and last residue. The D gene is left open where the match is weak. Size is omitted from some rows. Given values are once, few, many or a class for expanded clones.

TRBD1	TRBV18	-	TRBJ1-5	TGTGCCAGCTCACCTCTCCCCCTGGGACAGGCCAATCAGCCCCAGCATTTT	CASSPLPLGQANQPQHF
-	TRBV29-1	few	TRBJ1-1	TGCAGCGCCGCCGCACATGGCATGAACACTGAAGCTTTCTTT	CSAAAHGMNTEAFF
TRBD1	TRBV12-3/TRBV12-4	-	TRBJ2-7	TGTGCCAGCAGTTTATTGGGACAGCCGCCCTACGAGCAGTACTTC	CASSLLGQPPYEQYF
TRBD1	TRBV29-1	few	TRBJ1-2	TGCAGCGTTGAAGATCTAGACAGGGGTTATGGCTACACCTTC	CSVEDLDRGYGYTF
-	TRBV6-5	-	TRBJ1-2	TGTGCCAGCAGTATAACAGGTGCCGTTGGGGGCTGCACCTTC	CASSITGAVGGCTF
TRBD2	TRBV12-3/TRBV12-4	-	TRBJ2-5	TGTGCCAGCAGACCCCCCTTTAGCGGGGTCCAAGAGACCCAGTACTTC	CASRPPFSGVQETQYF
TRBD1	TRBV12-3/TRBV12-4	-	TRBJ1-1	TGTGCCAGCAGTCATGGGACAGGGAGGAACACTGAAGCTTTCTTT	CASSHGTGRNTEAFF
TRBD2	TRBV27	few	TRBJ2-4	TGTGCCAGCAGTCCCGGGGGGGGACCACAAAACATTCAGTACTTC	CASSPGGGPQNIQYF
TRBD1	TRBV4-1	-	TRBJ2-2	TGCGCCAGCAGCCAAGGCAGGGGGCCGGGCACCGGGGAGTTGTTTTTT	CASSQGRGPGTGELFF
-	TRBV4-2	few	TRBJ2-1	TGTGCCAGCAGCCAAGGACGGGGGCCCTCCTACAATGAGCAGTTCTTC	CASSQGRGPSYNEQFF
TRBD2	TRBV2	few	TRBJ2-1	TGTGCCAGCAGTTATAGGACTAGCGGGGTTAATGAGCAGTTCTTC	CASSYRTSGVNEQFF
TRBD1	TRBV20-1	-	TRBJ1-6	TGCAGTGCTAGCGAGGACAGGGCAAATTCACCCCTCCACTTT	CSASEDRANSPLHF
-	TRBV12-3/TRBV12-4	few	TRBJ1-1	TGTGCCAGCAGTCCCGGGCGCACTGAAGCTTTCTTT	CASSPGRTEAFF
-	TRBV20-1	-	TRBJ1-1	TGCAGTGCTGTGGGGGTCGCTGAAGCTTTCTTT	CSAVGVAEAFF
-	TRBV27	-	TRBJ2-5	TGTGCCAGCCGCAGAAGGGGGGTACGGTACGGGCAGTACTTC	CASRRRGVRYGQYF
-	TRBV3-1	-	TRBJ2-2	TGTGCCAGCAGCCAAGATCGGGGTTACGGGGAAAGGGAGCTGTTTTTT	CASSQDRGYGERELFF
TRBD1	TRBV6-6	-	TRBJ1-5	TGTGCCAGCAGACCCGGGACAGGGGCACGCAATCAGCCCCAGCATTTT	CASRPGTGARNQPQHF
-	TRBV5-1	few	TRBJ2-6	TGCGCCAGCAGCTTGAGGGACGTTGGCTCTGGGGCCAACGTCCTGACTTTC	CASSLRDVGSGANVLTF
-	TRBV20-1	-	TRBJ1-5	TGCAGTGCTAGAGATGTAGATCCTAATCAGCCCCAGCATTTT	CSARDVDPNQPQHF
-	TRBV20-1	-	TRBJ1-1	TGCAGTGCCTCCAGGATCTGGAACACTGAAGCTTTCTTT	CSASRIWNTEAFF
-	TRBV7-2	few	TRBJ1-5	TGTGCCAGCAGCTTGCGTATCAATCAGCCCCAGCATTTT	CASSLRINQPQHF
-	TRBV2	few	TRBJ2-3	TGTGCCAGCAGTGTTCGGAAGGGCAGTTCGGATACGCAGTATTTT	CASSVRKGSSDTQYF
-	TRBV20-1	-	TRBJ2-3	TGCAGTGCTAGACCGACGAGATCGGATACGCAGTATTTT	CSARPTRSDTQYF
-	TRBV20-1	few	TRBJ2-7	TGCAGTGCTGCGGACGTCTACGAGCAGTACTTC	CSAADVYEQYF
-	TRBV6-2/TRBV6-3	-	TRBJ2-1	TGTGCCAACCAAGCCTCGCCAAATGAGCAGTTCTTC	CANQASPNEQFF
TRBD1	TRBV7-2	-	TRBJ2-3	TGTGCCAGCAGCTTGGCCTCGACAGGGGCCACAGATACGCAGTATTTT	CASSLASTGATDTQYF
-	TRBV4-1	-	TRBJ2-1	TGCGCCAGCAGCCCCTCCCGGATGGTAGGAGACAATGAGCAGTTCTTC	CASSPSRMVGDNEQFF
TRBD1	TRBV29-1	many	TRBJ1-2	TGCAGCGTTGACAGGGGGCAAACGTCCTATGGCTACACCTTC	CSVDRGQTSYGYTF
TRBD1	TRBV11-3	-	TRBJ1-2	TGTGCCAGCAGCCCATCCCGGGACAGGTTGGGCGGCTACACCTTC	CASSPSRDRLGGYTF
-	TRBV6-5	few	TRBJ1-1	TGTGCCAGCAGTTACTCCGGGGACGGCTACATGAACACTGAAGCTTTCTTT	CASSYSGDGYMNTEAFF
TRBD2	TRBV18	few	TRBJ2-7	TGTGCCAGCTCACCAACTAGCGGGGGGGCAACGCAGTCCGAGCAGTACTTC	CASSPTSGGATQSEQYF
-	TRBV4-2	-	TRBJ2-2	TGTGCCAGCAGCCAAGAAAGAGGGGATAACACCGGGGAGCTGTTTTTT	CASSQERGDNTGELFF
TRBD1	TRBV3-1	few	TRBJ2-7	TGTGCCAGCAGCTACTACCGGGACAGGGCCTACGAGCAGTACTTC	CASSYYRDRAYEQYF
-	TRBV24-1	-	TRBJ1-5	TGTGCCACCAGTGATGGAGACGCTAACAATCAGCCCCAGCATTTT	CATSDGDANNQPQHF
-	TRBV7-3	many	TRBJ2-7	TGTGCCAGCAGCTTATTCCAGGGCTACGAGCAGTACTTC	CASSLFQGYEQYF
TRBD1	TRBV7-9	-	TRBJ2-7	TGTGCCAGCAGCCTAATGGGGACAGGGAACGAGCAGTACTTC	CASSLMGTGNEQYF
TRBD1	TRBV11-1	-	TRBJ2-1	TGTGCCAGCAGCCCAGAAGGACAGGGTTGCAATGAGCAGTTCTTC	CASSPEGQGCNEQFF
-	TRBV29-1	many	TRBJ2-7	TGCAGCGTCCGAGATGCCTACGAGCAGTACTTC	CSVRDAYEQYF
-	TRBV18	-	TRBJ1-1	TGTACCAGCTCACAGGGAAGGGACACTGAAGCTTTCTTT	CTSSQGRDTEAFF
-	TRBV20-1	-	TRBJ2-2	TGCAGTGCTAGGGACCCAGTTCCCACCGGGGAGCTGTTTTTT	CSARDPVPTGELFF
-	TRBV6-1	-	TRBJ2-3	TGTGCCAGCAGTGAAGCGTCGGACCGAACAGATACGCAGTATTTT	CASSEASDRTDTQYF
-	TRBV5-1	few	TRBJ1-1	TGCGCCAGCAGCTTGAGGGGGGTTGAAGCTTTCTTT	CASSLRGVEAFF